The clone carrying this T cell receptor (beta chain) was seen only a few times. Its specificity is not known. A single record per CDR3 protein comes from TCRdb applying MiXCR to the 5' RACE reads. The sample holds about 450,000 distinct CDR3 sequences, around 26% seen once. The sample comes from a study of CD8 T cells in ankylosing spondylitis. Per the germline V gene, CDR1 is SGHRS and CDR2 is YFSETQ. The V end lost 1 base, the J end lost 5 bases, and 5 bases lay between the germline ends. This CDR3 has 12 residues. Study-wide results and caveats: Disease-linked clones, CD8+, were relatively rare in peripheral blood. One TCR beta motif, made up of under ten highly homologous variants, appeared characteristic of ankylosing spondylitis blood. Significantly higher representation of disease-linked clones was reported for matched ankylosing spondylitis synovial fluid.

Sequencing used blood, either unsorted or a sorted T cell fraction (not recorded which). The TCR sequence derives from a male donor with ankylosing spondylitis. V gene TRBV5-1 combines with J gene TRBJ2-3; no clear D. The CDR3 DNA reads as TGCGCCAGCAGCTTGAACGGAGATACGCAGTATTTT. Translating gives CASSLNGDTQYF. The full variable domain, rest sourced from reference TRBV5-1 and TRBJ2-3, is KAGVTQTPRYLIKTRGQQVTLSCSPISGHRSVSWYQQTPGQGLQFLFEYFSETQRNKGNFPGRFSGRQFSNSRSEMNVSTLELGDSALYLCASSLNGDTQYFGPGTRLTVL.